This T cell receptor (beta chain) was identified in a study of shared clonotypes between healthy human individuals. Study findings and constraints: A limitation of the genetic and exposure-history diversity represented arose from few donors.

The CDR3 is made up of 17 amino acids. Germline assignment: CDR1 GTSNPN and CDR2 SVGIG (reference sequence). V was trimmed by 0 bases and J by 0 bases, leaving 12 bases between them. On this clone itself: As yet, its antigen is unknown.

CD45RO-negative cells were positively selected for CCR7, leaving out terminally differentiated effector memory CD45RA+ cells. Among the donors, all were Caucasian adults who lived in Nashville, Tennessee. The protocol was immunoSEQ multiplex PCR, while the TCRdb copy is restricted to in-frame clones and leaves out a portion. The sample shows roughly 2 million clones, roughly 94% of them seen only once. The receptor's source is a young man in good health. The V call is TRBV30, the J call TRBJ1-6; D not resolved. The sequenced material came from naive CD8+ T cells sorted from blood. CDR3 amino acids: CAWSVTEFSSYNSPLHF. The DNA of the CDR3 is TGTGCCTGGAGTGTTACGGAATTCAGCTCCTATAATTCACCCCTCCACTTT.